Sequencing of this TCR beta chain was carried out in a study of blood T cells in healthy people across ages. Study-wide background: Template switching recovered approximately one barcoded beta molecule for every two T cells.

CDR3 size: 12 residues. Germline V lookup: CDR1 DFQATT, CDR2 SNEGSKA (reference sequence). Total RNA amounts of at least 5.5 micrograms were extracted per sample. A second PCR, run for 7 to 11 cycles, used a sample-barcoded 5' primer plus a J-beta primer mix. One entry per CDR3 protein, called by TCRdb with MiXCR from the 5' RACE reads. The table shows approximately 830,000 distinct CDR3 sequences, with under 80% occurring only once. The rearrangement uses TRBV20-1 and TRBJ2-7; 9 bases map to TRBD2. The J call may not be correct, given that the DNA end is closer to TRBJ2-5. The sample comprised blood. The receptor was derived from a man aged 25-40 years in good health. The CDR3, as DNA: TGCAAAGCGGGGGGAATTAAAGAGACCCAGTACTTC. Its protein is CKAGGIKETQYF.